A single sample is the source of the 8 T cell receptor beta chains below, sequenced in a study of T-cell reconstitution after alpha-beta-depleted transplantation in children. Researchers prepared the TCRbeta library using unique molecular identifiers, the study reports. In TCRdb, the PCR reads were re-called with MiXCR into one record per CDR3 protein. The data hold 15,000 to 20,000 distinct CDR3 sequences, with 7.7% observed a single time. The starting material was PBMCs, mostly from graft donor cells, obtained 60 days after TCRalphabeta/CD19-depleted stem cell transplant. These receptors originate from a boy younger than two who had a stem cell transplant for Wiskott-Aldrich syndrome, so the T cells may come from the graft donor.

The chain joins TRBV30 to TRBJ1-4, with 8 nucleotides matching TRBD1. The CDR3 spans 11 residues. The trim removed 5 bases at V and 7 bases at J, leaving 0 bases unmatched. Germline CDR1 reads GTSNPN; CDR2 reads SVGIG (reference sequence). CDR3 nucleotide sequence: TGTGCCTGGGGACAGGGTGAAAAACTGTTTTTT. Protein: CAWGQGEKLFF.

This clonotype showed up just a few times. This sequence joins TRBV18 and TRBJ2-1, with D possibly matching TRBD2 (6 bases). This CDR3 comprises 14 residues. Germline CDR1 is KGHSH and CDR2 is LQKENI. Trimming cost V 1 base and J 9 bases, with 13 bases left between them. The CDR3: CASSPLFAGLEQFF. The CDR3 bases are TGTGCCAGCTCACCACTTTTTGCGGGGCTTGAGCAGTTCTTC. The variable domain in full, with the rest retrieved from reference TRBV18 and TRBJ2-1, is NAGVMQNPRHLVRRRGQEARLRCSPMKGHSHVYWYRQLPEEGLKFMVYLQKENIIDESGMPKERFSAEFPKEGPSILRIQQVVRGDSAAYFCASSPLFAGLEQFFGPGTRLTVL.

This clonotype showed up many times. The chain recombines TRBV4-1 with TRBJ1-2, with a possible D match to TRBD1 (6 bases). CDR3 size: 14 residues. Germline assignment: CDR1 MGHRA and CDR2 YSYEKL. Between the trimmed V and J ends, which lost 0 bases and 5 bases, there was a span of 10 bases. The CDR3 loop is CASSQDGTGYGYTF. For the CDR3, the DNA is TGCGCCAGCAGCCAAGACGGTACAGGGTATGGCTACACCTTC.

This clonotype was picked up many times. J is TRBJ2-1 and V is TRBV19, with 12 bases aligning to TRBD2. The CDR3 is 16 residues long. J gave up 4 bases and V 5 bases, and 6 bases lay outside the gene matches. Germline V lookup: CDR1 LNHDA, CDR2 SQIVND (reference sequence). CDR3 sequence (DNA): TGTGCCAGTAGTCCCCGTGGACTAGCGGGGTACAATGAGCAGTTCTTC. This codes for CASSPRGLAGYNEQFF.

This clonotype was observed many times. The chain has TRBV20-1 and TRBJ2-5; perhaps TRBD1 as D (6 bases). Germline V gene data show CDR1 as DFQATT and CDR2 as SNEGSKA (reference sequence). The CDR3 extends over 13 amino acids. V was cut by 6 bases and J by 3 bases, with 14 bases left in between. DNA of the CDR3: TGCAGTGCATACTGGCAGGGGAAAGAGACCCAGTACTTC. Its translation is CSAYWQGKETQYF.

This clonotype was observed at least ten times. The rearrangement links TRBV13 to TRBJ2-3; a possible D gene is TRBD1 (6 bases). V was trimmed by 11 bases and J by 5 bases, leaving 20 bases between them. The CDR3 extends over 14 amino acids. Germline CDR1 reads PRHDT; CDR2 reads FYEKMQ (reference sequence). In DNA, the CDR3 is TGTGCCTCCTGGGGGCTTGGGAGAGGAGATACGCAGTATTTT. Its translation: CASWGLGRGDTQYF. The full variable domain, completed using reference TRBV13 and TRBJ2-3, is AAGVIQSPRHLIKEKRETATLKCYPIPRHDTVYWYQQGPGQDPQFLISFYEKMQSDKGSIPDRFSAQQFSDYHSELNMSSLELGDSALYFCASWGLGRGDTQYFGPGTRLTVL.

At least ten counts were recorded for this clonotype. The chain recombines TRBV4-3 with TRBJ1-6; D might be TRBD1 (5 bases). The CDR3 loop spans 16 amino acids. Germline CDR1 LGHNA, CDR2 YSLEER. V shed 0 bases and J shed 9 bases, with 15 bases lying between them. The CDR3 DNA is TGCGCCAGCAGCCAAGACGGGAGGGGTTCGGTTTCACCCCTCCACTTT. Translated, it gives CASSQDGRGSVSPLHF.

This clonotype was found a few times. The chain has TRBV6-1 and TRBJ2-5; perhaps TRBD2 as D (7 bases). The length of the CDR3 is 18 residues. V was clipped by 2 bases and J by 5 bases, with 24 bases between them. From germline, CDR1 is MNHNS and CDR2 SASEGT. CDR3 protein: CASSELPHAAGAWETQYF. DNA of the CDR3: TGTGCCAGCAGTGAACTCCCACACGCGGCGGGGGCGTGGGAGACCCAGTACTTC.